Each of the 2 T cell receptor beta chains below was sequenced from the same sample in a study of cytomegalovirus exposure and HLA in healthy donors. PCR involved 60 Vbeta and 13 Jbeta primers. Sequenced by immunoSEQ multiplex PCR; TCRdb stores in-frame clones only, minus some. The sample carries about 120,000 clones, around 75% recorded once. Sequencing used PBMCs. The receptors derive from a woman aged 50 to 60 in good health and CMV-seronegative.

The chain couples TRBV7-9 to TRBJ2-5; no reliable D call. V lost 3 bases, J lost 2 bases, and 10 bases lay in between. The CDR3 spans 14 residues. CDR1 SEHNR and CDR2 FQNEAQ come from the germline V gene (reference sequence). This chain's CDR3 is CASSLPGDQETQYF. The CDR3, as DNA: TGTGCCAGCAGCTTGCCCGGAGATCAAGAGACCCAGTACTTC.

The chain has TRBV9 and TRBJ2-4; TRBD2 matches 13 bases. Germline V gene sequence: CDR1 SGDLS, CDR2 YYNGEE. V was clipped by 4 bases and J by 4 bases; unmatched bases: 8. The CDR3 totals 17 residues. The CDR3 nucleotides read TGTGCCAGCAGCCCCGGGACTAGCGGGATAGAGAAAAACATTCAGTACTTC. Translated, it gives CASSPGTSGIEKNIQYF.